These 7 T cell receptor beta chains were all obtained from the same sample, sequenced in a study of T cell changes during pregnancy in multiple sclerosis. Generated by immunoSEQ multiplex PCR, the TCRdb table keeps only in-frame clones and is missing some. The profile covers more than 35,000 clones, with approximately 89% appearing a single time and about 10% taken by the ten largest. The specimen comprised CD8+ T cells from peripheral blood mononuclear cells, sampled in the third trimester of pregnancy. The source of these receptors is a female donor with multiple sclerosis, enrolled in a pregnancy study.

The rearrangement uses TRBV5-1 and TRBJ1-2; D gene uncertain. Per germline, CDR1 SGHRS and CDR2 YFSETQ. CDR3 length: 15 residues. With 3 bases removed from V and 4 bases from J, the gap between germline ends came to 16 bases. CDR3 coding DNA: TGCGCCAGCAGCTCGTCGTCGAGAGGGTCCTATGGCTACACCTTC. It is translated as CASSSSSRGSYGYTF.

CDR3: CASSRQDYYEQYF. CDR3 in DNA: TGTGCCAGCTCACGGCAAGATTACTACGAGCAGTACTTC. V and J are TRBV18 and TRBJ2-7; D is uncertain. This CDR3 has 13 amino acids. Germline lookup yields CDR1 KGHSH and CDR2 LQKENI. The V and J ends lost 4 bases and 3 bases respectively, with 10 bases between them.

The chain uses TRBV19 and TRBJ2-7, with 10 bases aligning to TRBD1. V shed 5 bases, J shed 0 bases, and the junction held 7 bases outside the gene matches. Germline loops: CDR1 LNHDA, CDR2 SQIVND (reference sequence). This CDR3 is built from 16 residues. CDR3 coding DNA: TGTGCCAGTAGTGCGGGACAGGGGTTTAGCTCCTACGAGCAGTACTTC. It codes for CASSAGQGFSSYEQYF.

The chain links TRBV7-2 to TRBJ2-4; 8 nucleotides line up with TRBD1. Trimming at V came to 1 base and at J to 6 bases, leaving 2 bases not matched to a gene. CDR1 and CDR2 (germline): SGHTA, FQGNSA. The CDR3 totals 14 residues. The CDR3 sequence: CASSLEDRANIQYF. Written as DNA, the CDR3 is TGTGCCAGCAGCTTAGAGGACAGGGCAAACATTCAGTACTTC.

This chain joins TRBV5-1 and TRBJ1-1; D ambiguous. Between the trimmed V and J ends, which lost 0 bases and 0 bases, there was a span of 9 bases. The CDR3 totals 15 residues. Germline values: CDR1 SGHRS, CDR2 YFSETQ. This CDR3 reads CASSLALGMNTEAFF. DNA for the CDR3: TGCGCCAGCAGCTTGGCCCTGGGCATGAACACTGAAGCTTTCTTT. Supplemented by reference TRBV5-1 and TRBJ1-1, the full variable domain reads KAGVTQTPRYLIKTRGQQVTLSCSPISGHRSVSWYQQTPGQGLQFLFEYFSETQRNKGNFPGRFSGRQFSNSRSEMNVSTLELGDSALYLCASSLALGMNTEAFFGQGTRLTVV.

CDR3: CASSSTGGGAETQYF. The CDR3 DNA is TGTGCCAGCAGCTCCACCGGCGGGGGGGCGGAGACCCAGTACTTC. The gene calls are TRBV7-9 and TRBJ2-5; 9 bases fit TRBD2. The CDR3 extends over 15 amino acids. V gave up 4 bases and J gave up 5 bases; unmatched junction bases: 8. CDR1 and CDR2 (germline): SEHNR, FQNEAQ (reference sequence).

The chain carries TRBV19 and TRBJ1-1, with unresolved D. CDR1 is LNHDA, CDR2 SQIVND, per germline (reference sequence). V shed 6 bases and J shed 5 bases, with 13 bases lying between them. The CDR3 loop spans 13 amino acids. In nucleotides, the CDR3 is TGTGCCAGTAGGCCCCATGGCGGGACTGAAGCTTTCTTT. This encodes CASRPHGGTEAFF. Supplemented by reference TRBV19 and TRBJ1-1, the full variable domain reads DGGITQSPKYLFRKEGQNVTLSCEQNLNHDAMYWYRQDPGQGLRLIYYSQIVNDFQKGDIAEGYSVSREKKESFPLTVTSAQKNPTAFYLCASRPHGGTEAFFGQGTRLTVV.